This record covers a single T cell receptor (beta chain). The antigen is not known. These data originate in a study of cytomegalovirus exposure and HLA in healthy donors. Study results and limitations: The authors judged a highly shared variant cluster likely a sequencing artifact. Most TCR sequences were rare, but some public TCRs occurred in many donors.

This PCR relied on a set of 60 Vbeta primers and 13 Jbeta primers. How the authors handled the data: The count from a later analysis was 79 million or so unique TCR beta chains, around 10 million of them shared. The repertoire was sequenced with immunoSEQ multiplex PCR; TCRdb's copy has only in-frame clones and lacks some. Clone size and the V and J calls come from that table; the DNA yielded D and trimming. The sample has roughly 200,000 clones, approximately 78% seen once; the top ten hold 1.5% to 2%. The receptor was isolated from a woman aged 18 to 35 in good health and CMV-seronegative. Sequencing was carried out using PBMCs.

The CDR3 is CASSGQRPTEAFF. CDR3 nucleotides: TGTGCCAGCAGTGGGCAGAGGCCCACTGAAGCTTTCTTT. The chain carries TRBV25-1 and TRBJ1-1; D call uncertain. Looked up from germline, CDR1 is MGHDK and CDR2 is SYGVNS. CDR3 length: 13 amino acids. The V and J ends lost 4 bases and 4 bases respectively, with 10 bases between them.